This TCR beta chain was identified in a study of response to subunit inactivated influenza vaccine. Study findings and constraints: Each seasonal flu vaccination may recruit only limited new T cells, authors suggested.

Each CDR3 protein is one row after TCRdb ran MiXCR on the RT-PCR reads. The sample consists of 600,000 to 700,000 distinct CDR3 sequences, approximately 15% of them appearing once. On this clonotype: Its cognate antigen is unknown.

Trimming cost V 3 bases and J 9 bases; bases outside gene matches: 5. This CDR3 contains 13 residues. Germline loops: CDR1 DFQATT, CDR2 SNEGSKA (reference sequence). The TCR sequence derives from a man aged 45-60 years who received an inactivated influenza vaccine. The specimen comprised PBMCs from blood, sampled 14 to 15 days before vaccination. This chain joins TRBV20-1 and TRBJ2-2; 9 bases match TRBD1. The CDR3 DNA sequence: TGCAGTGCTAGTCACAGGGGGCGACGGGAGCTGTTTTTT. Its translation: CSASHRGRRELFF.